Listed below are T cell receptor beta chains from one sample, sequenced in a study of neurological immune-mediated disorders. One entry per CDR3 protein results from TCRdb running MiXCR on the 5' RACE reads. The sample gives approximately 82,000 distinct CDR3 sequences, 13% of which show up once; just under 5% is in the top ten. The sequenced sample was PBMCs. The receptors were sampled from a female donor with HTLV-1-associated myelopathy (HAM/TSP). The CDR3 runs from the conserved cysteine through the conserved F or W. D genes are given only for firm matches. Size values are once, few and many counts, or a class for expanded clones, and some rows have none.

j_call v_call clone_size d_call cdr3_nt cdr3_aa
TRBJ1-1 TRBV5-1 many - TGCGCCAGCAGCTTGAGCGGGAGAGCGAACACTGAAGCTTTCTTT CASSLSGRANTEAFF
TRBJ2-3 TRBV5-1 many - TGCGCCAGCTCTCTGGCTCGGGCAGGGTACACAGATACGCAGTATTTT CASSLARAGYTDTQYF
TRBJ2-2 TRBV24-1 many TRBD1 TGTGCCACCAGTGATTTGCGTGGACAGGGGGCGCATACCGGGGAGCTGTTTTTT CATSDLRGQGAHTGELFF
TRBJ2-2 TRBV6-1 many TRBD1 TGTGCCAGTTCACAGGGGTTCGCGAACACCGGGGAGCTGTTTTTT CASSQGFANTGELFF
TRBJ2-7 TRBV10-3 many - TGTGCCATCTCATCAACAGAACAGGGAGGCGAGCAGTACTTC CAISSTEQGGEQYF
TRBJ2-7 TRBV29-1 many - TGCAGCGCCTGGCTAGGTGGAGCCTACGAGCAGTACTTC CSAWLGGAYEQYF
TRBJ2-3 TRBV7-2 - TRBD2 TGTGCCAGCAGCTTAGTTCGGCGGGGGGGAGGGACAGATACGCAGTATTTT CASSLVRRGGGTDTQYF
TRBJ2-2 TRBV7-2 many - TGTGCCAGCAGATCGTTCGGGGCCGACACCGGGGAGCTGTTTTTT CASRSFGADTGELFF
TRBJ2-7 TRBV5-1 - - TGCGCCAGCAGCTTGGCCCCGGGCCTCTCCTACGAGCAGTACTTC CASSLAPGLSYEQYF
TRBJ2-7 TRBV7-9 many TRBD2 TGTGCCAGCAAAGCGGGGACCACCTACGAGCAGTACTTC CASKAGTTYEQYF
TRBJ2-3 TRBV27 many TRBD2 TGTGCCAGCACCGAAGGGCGGGGGGGCTTCAGAGCAGATACGCAGTATTTT CASTEGRGGFRADTQYF
TRBJ2-1 TRBV12-3/TRBV12-4 many - TGTGCCAGCAGTTGGTTCAATGAGCAGTTCTTC CASSWFNEQFF
TRBJ2-7 TRBV5-1 few - TGCGCCAGCAGCTTACCGATGACCCGCGAGCAGTACTTC CASSLPMTREQYF
TRBJ2-1 TRBV5-8 - TRBD2 TGTGCCAGCAGCTCCACGGGGGGGGCAGGTAATGCGCAGTTCTTC CASSSTGGAGNAQFF
TRBJ2-7 TRBV20-1 many - TGCAGTGCTAGACGTCCTCAGGCCGTGTCAGCCTACGAGCAGTACTTC CSARRPQAVSAYEQYF
TRBJ2-1 TRBV7-6 - - TGTGCCAGCAGCTTAGCGGCGTGGGATGAGCAGTTCTTC CASSLAAWDEQFF
TRBJ1-5 TRBV20-1 - - TGCAGTGCTAGTGACGGGGGGCTGAGGAGCAATCAGCCCCAGCATTTT CSASDGGLRSNQPQHF
TRBJ2-2 TRBV7-8 many - TGTGCCAGCAGCCGATCACTTCCACCGTCGGGCAGGGGATTGACCGGGGAGCTGTTTTTT CASSRSLPPSGRGLTGELFF
TRBJ2-7 TRBV7-2 many TRBD2 TGTGCCAGCAGCGTGGCTAGCGGGGGGGCTGGGCAGTACTTC CASSVASGGAGQYF
TRBJ1-1 TRBV20-1 - - TGCAGTGCTAGAGATGCCCCTAACACTGCAGCTTTCTTT CSARDAPNTAAFF
TRBJ2-3 TRBV5-1 many TRBD2 TGCGCCAGCAGCCCGGACCAGCGGGGGATTAGCACAGATACGCAGTATTTT CASSPDQRGISTDTQYF
TRBJ2-7 TRBV29-1 many - TGCAGCGCTATGGCTTACAGGGGAGGCGAGCAGTACTTC CSAMAYRGGEQYF
TRBJ2-4 TRBV7-2 many TRBD2 TGTGCCAGCAGCTTCGTCTTAGCGGGGGGGCGACAAAACATTCAGTACTTC CASSFVLAGGRQNIQYF
TRBJ2-7 TRBV4-1 many - TGCGCCAGCAGCCAACTGGGCGGCTCCTACGAGCAGTACTTC CASSQLGGSYEQYF
TRBJ2-1 TRBV12-3/TRBV12-4 many - TGTGCCAGCAGCCTGAAGAATGAGCAGTTCTTC CASSLKNEQFF
TRBJ2-2 TRBV4-1 many - TGCGCCAGCAGCTGGGACCAGAACACCGGGGAGCTGTTTTTT CASSWDQNTGELFF
TRBJ1-2 TRBV21-1 many - TGTGCCAGCAGCAAATTGGGACTTAGAGTGTACGGCTACACCTTC CASSKLGLRVYGYTF
TRBJ2-4 TRBV7-9 many - TGTGCCAGCAGCTTAGAACTAGCCAAAAACATTCAGTACTTC CASSLELAKNIQYF
TRBJ2-1 TRBV6-5 many - TGTGCCAGCAGTTACGCCGCAGGGGTACAGGAGCAGTTCTTC CASSYAAGVQEQFF
TRBJ2-1 TRBV7-9 few TRBD2 TGTGCCAGCAGCCCCCAAACGACTAGCGGGGGGGATTCCTACAATGAGCAGTTCTTC CASSPQTTSGGDSYNEQFF
TRBJ1-1 TRBV7-2 many - TGTGCCAGCAGCTTAGCGTGGCAGCTCACCGGGACTGAAGCTTTCTTT CASSLAWQLTGTEAFF
TRBJ2-1 TRBV7-2 many TRBD1 TGTGCCAGCAGCTTAGGGACAGGGTATTACAATGAGCAGTTCTTC CASSLGTGYYNEQFF
TRBJ1-2 TRBV20-1 many - TGCAGTGCTAGAGATCTAGGTGGCGGCTACACCTTC CSARDLGGGYTF